This T cell receptor (beta chain) was sequenced in a study of regulatory T cells in long-lasting Graves disease. The study, taken as a whole, reports: Persistent disease preferred TRBV28, TRBJ1-2 and TRBJ2-5. Having few samples may have compromised the accuracy. Comparison showed that persistent patients shared more public clonotypes (about 2,800) than new patients (nearly 1,000).

Turning to this clonotype: Its cognate antigen is unknown.

Time point specified: persistent/refractory GD, antithyroid drugs over 5 years with positive TRAb. PBMCs were the source of the RNA used for TCR sequencing. Criteria from the American Thyroid Association guidelines were applied to diagnose Graves' disease. V gave up 5 bases and J gave up 4 bases, with 17 bases separating them. The CDR3 loop spans 16 amino acids. In germline, CDR1 is SEHNR, CDR2 FQNEAQ (reference sequence). Arm-PCR of CDR3 regions with iRepertoire HTBI primers generated TCR beta libraries. TCRdb re-derived calls from the multiplex PCR reads in MiXCR, one entry per CDR3 protein. The data hold around 460,000 distinct CDR3 sequences, with roughly 22% observed a single time.

This TCR was recovered from a female donor with Graves disease. The chain couples TRBV7-9 to TRBJ1-4; tentatively, D is TRBD1 (6 bases). The sample here was peripheral blood mononuclear cells (PBMCs), taken when the disease was refractory, from a patient treated with antithyroid drugs. The CDR3, as DNA: TGTGCCAGCAGCCCCGCAACTTGGACAGATAATGAAAAACTGTTTTTT. It codes for CASSPATWTDNEKLFF.